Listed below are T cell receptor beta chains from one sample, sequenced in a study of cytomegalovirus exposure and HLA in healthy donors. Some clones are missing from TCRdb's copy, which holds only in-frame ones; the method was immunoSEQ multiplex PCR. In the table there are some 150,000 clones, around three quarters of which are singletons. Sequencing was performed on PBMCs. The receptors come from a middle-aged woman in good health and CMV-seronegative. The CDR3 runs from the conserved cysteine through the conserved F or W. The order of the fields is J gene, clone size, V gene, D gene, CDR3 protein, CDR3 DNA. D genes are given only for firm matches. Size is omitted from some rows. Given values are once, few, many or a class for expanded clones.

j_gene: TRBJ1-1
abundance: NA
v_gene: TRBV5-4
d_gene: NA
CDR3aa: CASSSPGTLNTEAFF
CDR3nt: TGTGCCAGCAGCAGTCCTGGGACACTGAACACTGAAGCTTTCTTT

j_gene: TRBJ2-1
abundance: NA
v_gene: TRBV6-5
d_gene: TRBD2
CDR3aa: CASSYLAGGYNEQFF
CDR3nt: TGTGCCAGCAGTTACCTAGCGGGAGGCTACAATGAGCAGTTCTTC

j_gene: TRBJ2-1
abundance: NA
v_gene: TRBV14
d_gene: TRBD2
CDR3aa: CASSQVGGRGFYNERFF
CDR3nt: TGTGCCAGCAGCCAAGTAGGAGGGAGGGGCTTTTACAATGAGCGGTTCTTC

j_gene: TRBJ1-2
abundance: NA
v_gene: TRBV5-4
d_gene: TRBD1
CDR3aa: CASSPEGLGQENYGYTF
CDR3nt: TGTGCCAGCAGCCCGGAGGGATTGGGACAGGAAAACTATGGCTACACCTTC

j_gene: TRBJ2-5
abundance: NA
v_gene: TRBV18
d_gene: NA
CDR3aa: CASSPPVSQETQYF
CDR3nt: TGTGCCAGCTCACCACCAGTCAGCCAAGAGACCCAGTACTTC

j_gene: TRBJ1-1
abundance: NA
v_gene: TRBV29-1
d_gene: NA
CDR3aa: CSVHGGTEAFF
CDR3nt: TGCAGCGTTCACGGAGGCACTGAAGCTTTCTTT

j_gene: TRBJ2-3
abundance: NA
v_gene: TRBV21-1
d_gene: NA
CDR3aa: CASSRRRGMDTQYF
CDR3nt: TGTGCCAGCAGCAGAAGGCGGGGGATGGATACGCAGTATTTT

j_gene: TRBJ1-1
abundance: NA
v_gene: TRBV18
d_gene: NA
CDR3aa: CASSVGQNTEAFF
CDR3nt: TGTGCCAGCTCAGTAGGACAGAACACTGAAGCTTTCTTT

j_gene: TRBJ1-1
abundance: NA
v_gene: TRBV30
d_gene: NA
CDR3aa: CAWEQAMNTEAFF
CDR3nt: TGTGCCTGGGAACAGGCTATGAACACTGAAGCTTTCTTT

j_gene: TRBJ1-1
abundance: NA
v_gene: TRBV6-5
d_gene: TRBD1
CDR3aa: CASSYQGQANTEAFF
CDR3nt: TGTGCCAGCAGTTACCAGGGACAGGCGAACACTGAAGCTTTCTTT

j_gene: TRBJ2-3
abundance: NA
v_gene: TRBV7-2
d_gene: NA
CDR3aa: CASRTGHTFTDTQYF
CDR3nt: TGTGCCAGCAGAACTGGACACACTTTTACAGATACGCAGTATTTT

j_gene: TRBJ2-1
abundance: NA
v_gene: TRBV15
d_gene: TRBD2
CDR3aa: CATSRGLAGGNEQFF
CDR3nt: TGTGCCACCAGCCGTGGACTAGCGGGAGGGAATGAGCAGTTCTTC

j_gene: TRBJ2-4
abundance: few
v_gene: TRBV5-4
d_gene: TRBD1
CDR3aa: CASSPGQGARGNIQYF
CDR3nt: TGTGCCAGCAGCCCGGGACAGGGGGCGCGCGGAAACATTCAGTACTTC

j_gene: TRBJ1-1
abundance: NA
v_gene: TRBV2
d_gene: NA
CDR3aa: CASSEGSGARRVAEAFF
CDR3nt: TGTGCCAGCAGTGAAGGGTCGGGAGCCAGGCGGGTGGCTGAAGCTTTCTTT

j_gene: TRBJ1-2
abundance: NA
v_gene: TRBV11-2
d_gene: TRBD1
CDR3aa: CASSLDQRTGNYGYTF
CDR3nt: TGTGCCAGCAGCTTAGATCAACGGACAGGGAACTATGGCTACACCTTC

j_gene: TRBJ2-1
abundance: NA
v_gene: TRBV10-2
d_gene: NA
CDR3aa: CASSPNNEQFF
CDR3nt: TGCGCCAGCAGTCCTAACAATGAGCAGTTCTTC

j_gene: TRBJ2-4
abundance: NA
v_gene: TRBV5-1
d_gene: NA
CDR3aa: CASSPDPGVGNIQYF
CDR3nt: TGCGCCAGCAGCCCGGACCCGGGAGTGGGGAACATTCAGTACTTC

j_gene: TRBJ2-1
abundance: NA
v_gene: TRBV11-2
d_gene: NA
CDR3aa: CASPPAAGKPLNEQFF
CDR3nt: TGTGCCAGCCCCCCGGCAGCGGGCAAACCCCTCAATGAGCAGTTCTTC

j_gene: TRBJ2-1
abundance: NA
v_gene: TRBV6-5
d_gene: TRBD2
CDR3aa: CASSYGLAGNEQFF
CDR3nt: TGTGCCAGCAGTTACGGGCTAGCGGGCAATGAGCAGTTCTTC

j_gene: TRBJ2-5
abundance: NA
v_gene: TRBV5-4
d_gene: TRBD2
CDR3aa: CASSLGTSGLAETQYF
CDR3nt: TGTGCCAGCAGCCTAGGGACTAGCGGTTTGGCAGAGACCCAGTACTTC

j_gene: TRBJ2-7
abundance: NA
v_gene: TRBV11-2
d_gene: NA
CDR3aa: CASSQSPGGYEQYF
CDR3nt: TGTGCCAGCAGCCAGAGCCCCGGCGGCTACGAGCAGTACTTC

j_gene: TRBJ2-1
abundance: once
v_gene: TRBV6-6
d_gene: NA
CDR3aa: CASSYGGARYNEQFF
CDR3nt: TGTGCCAGCAGTTACGGGGGGGCGCGCTACAATGAGCAGTTCTTC

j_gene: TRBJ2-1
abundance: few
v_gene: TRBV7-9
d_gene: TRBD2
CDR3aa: CASSFRLAGSLGNEQFF
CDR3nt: TGTGCCAGCAGCTTCCGACTAGCGGGGTCCCTAGGCAATGAGCAGTTCTTC

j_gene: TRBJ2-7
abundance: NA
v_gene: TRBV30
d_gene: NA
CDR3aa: CAWSEQREQYF
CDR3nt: TGTGCCTGGAGTGAACAGCGGGAGCAGTACTTC

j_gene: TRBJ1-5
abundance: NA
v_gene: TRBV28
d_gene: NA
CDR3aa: CASSFGGQPQHF
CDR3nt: TGTGCCAGCAGTTTTGGCGGGCAGCCCCAGCATTTT

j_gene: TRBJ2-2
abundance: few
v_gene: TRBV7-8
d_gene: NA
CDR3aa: CASSQPPGTPNTGELFF
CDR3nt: TGTGCCAGCAGCCAGCCGCCCGGGACACCAAATACCGGGGAGCTGTTTTTT

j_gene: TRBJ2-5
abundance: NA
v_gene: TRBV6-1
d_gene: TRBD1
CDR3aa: CASRASGTGGETQYF
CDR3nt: TGTGCCAGCAGGGCCTCCGGGACAGGGGGAGAGACCCAGTACTTC

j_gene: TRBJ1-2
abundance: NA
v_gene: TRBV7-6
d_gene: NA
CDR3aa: CASSLAGRVTYGYTF
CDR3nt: TGTGCCAGCAGCTTAGCGGGCAGGGTGACCTATGGCTACACCTTC

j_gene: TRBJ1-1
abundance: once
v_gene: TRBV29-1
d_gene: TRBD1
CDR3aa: CSVEQGAVGTEAFF
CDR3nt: TGCAGCGTTGAGCAGGGGGCGGTAGGAACTGAAGCTTTCTTT

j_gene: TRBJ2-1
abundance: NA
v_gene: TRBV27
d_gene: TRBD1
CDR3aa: CASSLSTGGYNEQFF
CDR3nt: TGTGCCAGCAGTTTATCGACAGGGGGGTACAATGAGCAGTTCTTC

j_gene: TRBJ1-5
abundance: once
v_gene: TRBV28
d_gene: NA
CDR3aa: CASIPGVLSNQPQHF
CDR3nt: TGTGCCAGCATCCCAGGGGTCTTGAGCAATCAGCCCCAGCATTTT

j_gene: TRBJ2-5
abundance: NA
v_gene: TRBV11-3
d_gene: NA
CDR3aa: CASSRGPFGETQYF
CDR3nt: TGTGCCAGCAGCCGTGGGCCCTTTGGAGAGACCCAGTACTTC

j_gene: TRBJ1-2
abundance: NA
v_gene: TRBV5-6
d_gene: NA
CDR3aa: CASSPGQSLYGYTF
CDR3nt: TGTGCCAGCAGCCCCGGACAGAGTCTCTATGGCTACACCTTC

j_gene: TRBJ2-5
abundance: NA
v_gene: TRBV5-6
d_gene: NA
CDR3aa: CASSSRRWSGGETQYF
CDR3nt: TGTGCCAGCAGCTCACGCCGGTGGTCCGGAGGAGAGACCCAGTACTTC

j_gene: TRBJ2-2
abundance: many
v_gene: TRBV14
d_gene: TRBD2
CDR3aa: CASSTRTSGRANTGELFF
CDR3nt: TGTGCCAGCAGCACCCGGACTAGCGGGAGGGCCAACACCGGGGAGCTGTTTTTT

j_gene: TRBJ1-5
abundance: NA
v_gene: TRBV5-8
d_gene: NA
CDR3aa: CASSLELGGDRSQPQHF
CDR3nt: TGTGCCAGCAGCTTGGAGCTCGGAGGGGATCGAAGTCAGCCCCAGCATTTT

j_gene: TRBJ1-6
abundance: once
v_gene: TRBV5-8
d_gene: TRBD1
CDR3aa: CASSLGQGTTPLHF
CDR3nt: TGTGCCAGCAGCTTGGGACAGGGGACGACACCCCTCCACTTT

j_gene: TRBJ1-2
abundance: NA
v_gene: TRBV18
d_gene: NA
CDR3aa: CASSLMAGSNPANYGYTF
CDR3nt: TGTGCCAGCTCGCTGATGGCAGGGTCCAACCCTGCTAACTATGGCTACACCTTC

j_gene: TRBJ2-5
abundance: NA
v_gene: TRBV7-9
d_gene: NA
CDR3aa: CASSLYERETQYF
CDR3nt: TGTGCCAGCAGCTTATATGAGCGGGAGACCCAGTACTTC

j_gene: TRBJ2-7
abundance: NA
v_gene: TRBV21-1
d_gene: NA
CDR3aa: CASSKRVGQGRVSHEQYF
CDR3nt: TGTGCCAGCAGCAAAAGGGTCGGACAGGGAAGGGTTAGCCACGAGCAGTACTTC

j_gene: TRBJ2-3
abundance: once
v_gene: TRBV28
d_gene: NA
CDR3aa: CASSLLSSGGGVRTQYF
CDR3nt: TGTGCCAGCAGTTTATTGTCTAGCGGAGGGGGGGTTCGCACGCAGTATTTT

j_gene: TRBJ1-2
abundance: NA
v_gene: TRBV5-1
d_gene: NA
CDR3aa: CASSWEPGPYGYTF
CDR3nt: TGCGCCAGCAGCTGGGAACCAGGGCCCTATGGCTACACCTTC

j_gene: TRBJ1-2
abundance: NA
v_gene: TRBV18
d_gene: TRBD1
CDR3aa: CASSLRDRESGYTF
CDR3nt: TGTGCCAGCTCCCTCCGGGACAGGGAGAGTGGCTACACCTTC

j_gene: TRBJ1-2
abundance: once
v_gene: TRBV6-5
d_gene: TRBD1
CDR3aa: CASSFAGQGSHGYTF
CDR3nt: TGTGCCAGCAGTTTCGCGGGACAGGGGTCTCATGGCTACACCTTC

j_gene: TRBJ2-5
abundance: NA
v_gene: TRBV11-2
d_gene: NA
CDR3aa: CASSRGYQETQYF
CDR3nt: TGTGCCAGCAGTCGGGGGTACCAAGAGACCCAGTACTTC

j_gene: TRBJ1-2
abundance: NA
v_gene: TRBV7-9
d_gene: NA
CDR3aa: CSSSSGSYGYTF
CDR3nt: TGTTCCAGCAGCTCGGGGAGCTATGGCTACACCTTC

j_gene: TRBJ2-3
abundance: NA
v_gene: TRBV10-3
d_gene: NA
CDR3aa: CAITPDGTLSTDTQYF
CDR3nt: TGTGCCATCACCCCGGATGGGACACTTAGCACAGATACGCAGTATTTT

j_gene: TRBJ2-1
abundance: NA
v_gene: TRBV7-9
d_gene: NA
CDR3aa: CASSSPLQDFEQFF
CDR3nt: TGTGCCAGCAGCTCGCCCCTGCAGGATTTTGAGCAGTTCTTC

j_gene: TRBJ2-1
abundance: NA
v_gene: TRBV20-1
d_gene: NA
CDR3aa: CSADNNEQFF
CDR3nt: TGCAGTGCTGACAACAATGAGCAGTTCTTC

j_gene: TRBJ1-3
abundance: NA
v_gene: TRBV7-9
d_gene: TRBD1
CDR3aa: CASSLGVLTGQSNTIYF
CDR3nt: TGTGCCAGCAGCTTAGGGGTCCTCACGGGACAGTCGAACACCATATATTTT

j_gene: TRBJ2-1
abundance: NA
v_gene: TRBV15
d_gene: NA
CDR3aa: CATSRGQSGQFF
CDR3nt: TGTGCCACCAGCAGAGGGCAGTCGGGGCAGTTCTTC

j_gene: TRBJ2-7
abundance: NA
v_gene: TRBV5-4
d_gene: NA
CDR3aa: CASSSVQGPNHEQYF
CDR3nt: TGTGCCAGCAGCTCGGTTCAGGGTCCGAACCACGAGCAGTACTTC

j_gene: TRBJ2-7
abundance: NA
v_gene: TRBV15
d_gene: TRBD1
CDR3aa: CATSRAPTGTGANEQYF
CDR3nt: TGTGCCACCAGCAGAGCTCCTACCGGGACAGGGGCCAACGAGCAGTACTTC

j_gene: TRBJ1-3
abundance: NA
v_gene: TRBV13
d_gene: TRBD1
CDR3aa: CASSVGPGQGGSGNTIYF
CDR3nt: TGTGCCAGCAGCGTCGGCCCGGGACAGGGGGGCTCTGGAAACACCATATATTTT